This record concerns one TCR beta chain sequence. This sample was included in a study of patients and donors after allogeneic stem cell transplantation. One entry per CDR3 protein, called by TCRdb with MiXCR from the RT-PCR reads. The table has 400,000 to 450,000 distinct CDR3 sequences, approximately 16% seen once. V lost 3 bases and J lost 0, with 12 bases in between. The length of the CDR3 is 16 residues. Germline values: CDR1 ENHRY, CDR2 SYGVKD. The V call is TRBV10-3, the J call TRBJ2-1, with D hard to call. Sequenced sample: blood, either unsorted or a sorted T cell fraction (not recorded which). This sequence originates from a human donor who was either an allogeneic HSCT recipient or a stem cell or donor lymphocyte infusion donor (not recorded which). It is not recorded whose cells these are; they may come from a transplant donor. The CDR3 region is CAISDYSLSSYNEQFF. In DNA form, the CDR3 reads TGTGCCATCAGTGATTACTCCTTAAGCTCCTACAATGAGCAGTTCTTC.